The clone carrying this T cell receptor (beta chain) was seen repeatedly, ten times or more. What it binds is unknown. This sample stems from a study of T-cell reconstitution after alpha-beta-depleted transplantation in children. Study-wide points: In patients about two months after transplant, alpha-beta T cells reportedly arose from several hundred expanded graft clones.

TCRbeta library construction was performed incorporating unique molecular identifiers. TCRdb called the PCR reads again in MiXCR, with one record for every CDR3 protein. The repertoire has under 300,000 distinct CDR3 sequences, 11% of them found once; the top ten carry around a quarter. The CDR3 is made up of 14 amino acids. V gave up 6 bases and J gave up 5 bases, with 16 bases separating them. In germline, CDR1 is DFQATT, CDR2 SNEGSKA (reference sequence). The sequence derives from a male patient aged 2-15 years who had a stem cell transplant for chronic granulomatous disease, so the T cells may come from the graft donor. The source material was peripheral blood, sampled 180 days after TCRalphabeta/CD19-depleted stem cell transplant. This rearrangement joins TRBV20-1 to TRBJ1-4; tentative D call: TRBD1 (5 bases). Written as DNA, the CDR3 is TGCAGTGCCCTATTTGGGGGAGTGAATGAAAAACTGTTTTTT. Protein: CSALFGGVNEKLFF.